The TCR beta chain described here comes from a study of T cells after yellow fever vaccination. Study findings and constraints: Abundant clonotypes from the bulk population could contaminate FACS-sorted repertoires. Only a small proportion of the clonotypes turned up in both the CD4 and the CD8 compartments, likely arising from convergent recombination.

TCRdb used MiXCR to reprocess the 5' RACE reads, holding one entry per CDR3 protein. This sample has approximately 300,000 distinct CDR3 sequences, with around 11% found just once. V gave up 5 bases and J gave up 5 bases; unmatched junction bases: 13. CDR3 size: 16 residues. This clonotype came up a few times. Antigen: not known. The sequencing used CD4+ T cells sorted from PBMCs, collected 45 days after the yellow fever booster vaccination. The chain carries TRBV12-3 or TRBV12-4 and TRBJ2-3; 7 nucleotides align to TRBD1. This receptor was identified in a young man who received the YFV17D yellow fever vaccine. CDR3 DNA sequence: TGTGCCAGCAGTGTCGGGACAGCCAGTGGGGGAGATACGCAGTATTTT. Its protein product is CASSVGTASGGDTQYF.